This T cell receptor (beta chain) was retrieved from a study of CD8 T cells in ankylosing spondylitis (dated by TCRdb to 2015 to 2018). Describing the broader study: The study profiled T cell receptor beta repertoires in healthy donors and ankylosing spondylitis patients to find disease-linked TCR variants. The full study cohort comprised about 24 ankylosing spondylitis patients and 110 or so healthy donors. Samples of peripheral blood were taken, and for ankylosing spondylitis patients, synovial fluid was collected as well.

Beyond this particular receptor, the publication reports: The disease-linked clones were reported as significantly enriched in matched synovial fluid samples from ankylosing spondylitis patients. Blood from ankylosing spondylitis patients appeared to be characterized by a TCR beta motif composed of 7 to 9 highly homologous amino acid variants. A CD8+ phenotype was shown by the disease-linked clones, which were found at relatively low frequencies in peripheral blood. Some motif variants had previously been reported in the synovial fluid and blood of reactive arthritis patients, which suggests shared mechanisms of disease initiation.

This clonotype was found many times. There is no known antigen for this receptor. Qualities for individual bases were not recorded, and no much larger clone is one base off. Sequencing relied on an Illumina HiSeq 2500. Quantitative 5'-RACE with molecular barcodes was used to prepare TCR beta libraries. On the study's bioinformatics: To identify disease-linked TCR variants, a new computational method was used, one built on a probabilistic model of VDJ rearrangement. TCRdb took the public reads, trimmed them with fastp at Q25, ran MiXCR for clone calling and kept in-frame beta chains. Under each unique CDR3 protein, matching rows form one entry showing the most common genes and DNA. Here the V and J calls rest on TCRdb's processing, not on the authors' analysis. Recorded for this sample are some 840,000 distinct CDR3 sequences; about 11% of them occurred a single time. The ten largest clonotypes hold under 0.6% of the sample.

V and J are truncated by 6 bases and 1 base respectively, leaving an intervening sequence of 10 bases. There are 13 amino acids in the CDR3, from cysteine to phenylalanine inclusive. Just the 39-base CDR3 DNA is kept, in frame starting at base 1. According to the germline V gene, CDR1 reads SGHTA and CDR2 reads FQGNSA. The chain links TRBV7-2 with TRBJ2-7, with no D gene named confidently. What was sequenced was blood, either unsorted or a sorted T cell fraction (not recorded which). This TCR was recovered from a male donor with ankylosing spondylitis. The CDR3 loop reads CASSLRASYEQYF. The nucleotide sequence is TGTGCCAGCAGTTTACGAGCTTCCTACGAGCAGTACTTC.